The TCR beta chain under discussion was sequenced for a study of blood T cell repertoires in COVID-19. The V end lost 1 base, the J end lost 2 bases, and 8 bases lay between the germline ends. Looked up from germline, CDR1 is LGHDT and CDR2 is YNNKEL (reference sequence). This CDR3 region has 15 residues. Measured with immunoSEQ multiplex PCR; TCRdb has only the in-frame clones, and not every one. In the table there are about 15,000 clones, about 80% of which are singletons. The sequence derives from a man aged 65 to 79 with active or convalescent COVID-19. J is TRBJ1-4 and V is TRBV3-1 (or the pseudogene TRBV3-2); D perhaps matches TRBD1 (6 bases). Sequenced material: peripheral blood. CDR3 loop: CASSQGTVTNEKLFF. The DNA for the CDR3 is TGTGCCAGCAGCCAAGGGACAGTCACTAATGAAAAACTGTTTTTT.